This paragraph reports one T cell receptor beta chain. Original analysis: Amplification from reference gene primers served as the basis for estimated nucleated cell counts. TCRdb keeps only in-frame clones here, not all; method: immunoSEQ multiplex PCR. The DNA was the basis for D and trimming; V, J and clone size are from that table. The sample holds approximately 160,000 clones, around four fifths seen once. The sample belongs to a study of blood T cell repertoires in COVID-19. Study-level background: The United States, Italy and Spain supplied acute and convalescent COVID-19 samples. PBMCs, B-cell-depleted T cells, or T cells were the source of the cDNA or gDNA that made up the material.

The CDR3 runs 15 residues. V lost 2 bases, J lost 1 base, and 9 bases lay in between. Germline lookup yields CDR1 SGHRS and CDR2 YFSETQ. Specimen: peripheral blood. This clonotype was sampled from an elderly woman with acute or convalescent COVID-19. The chain uses TRBV5-1 and TRBJ2-2, with D maybe TRBD2 (5 bases). CDR3 bases: TGCGCCAGCAGCTTAAGCGGAGGGAACACCGGGGAGCTGTTTTTT. This codes for CASSLSGGNTGELFF.